Sequencing of this T cell receptor beta chain was carried out in a study of blood T cell repertoires in COVID-19. The wider study: The origin of the acute and convalescent COVID-19 samples was the United States, Italy and Spain. The cDNA or gDNA used as material had been derived from T cells, B-cell-depleted T cells, or PBMCs.

CDR3 size: 14 residues. V was shortened by 3 bases and J by 5 bases, with 8 bases between the two germline ends. Germline CDR1 is SGHVS and CDR2 is FQNEAQ. In the authors' workflow: Nucleated cell number was recorded as an estimate derived from reference gene primer amplification. Generated by immunoSEQ multiplex PCR, the TCRdb table keeps only in-frame clones and is missing some. V and J calls and clone size are as listed in that table; D and trimming were resolved from the DNA. The sample holds approximately 200,000 clones, approximately 81% seen once. The sequenced sample was peripheral blood. The origin of this receptor is a woman in her fifties or sixties who had recovered from COVID-19. The chain uses TRBV7-8 and TRBJ1-6; D is unresolved. The CDR3 region has the DNA TGTGCCAGCAGCTTTTCCGGGAATAATTCACCCCTCCACTTT. Translation gives CASSFSGNNSPLHF.